Here is one T cell receptor beta chain with its context. This sample stems from a study of OX40 agonist ivuxolimab in advanced cancers. Overall study: An agonistic human IgG2 monoclonal antibody against OX40 (CD134) was given. Cohort: 75% to 90% men, mean age about 60, aged about 23 to 80. Patients were treated with intravenous ivuxolimab, dosed at 0.01 to 10 mg/kg and infused every 2 weeks.

Assay used: immunoSEQ multiplex PCR; TCRdb lists only in-frame clones, some missing. In the table there are about 64,000 clones, approximately 84% of which are singletons. The source of this sequence is an adult with an advanced solid tumor such as melanoma, head and neck, liver or kidney cancer. The specimen comprised CD4+ or CD8+ T cells sorted from blood, sampled in a trial of the OX40 agonist ivuxolimab.

CDR3 bases: TGTGCCAGCAGTTTCCTCAGCGGGGCTAACACCGGGGAGCTGTTTTTT. It translates to CASSFLSGANTGELFF. The chain has TRBV6-5 and TRBJ2-2; TRBD2 matches at 7 bases. The length of the CDR3 is 16 residues. Looked up from germline, CDR1 is MNHEY and CDR2 is SVGAGI. The ends lost 4 bases at V and 2 bases at J; junction bases unmatched: 7.